One and the same sample provided the 29 T cell receptor beta chains below, sequenced in a study of PD-1 blockade in classical Hodgkin lymphoma. Some clones are missing from TCRdb's copy, which holds only in-frame ones; the method was immunoSEQ multiplex PCR. The sample lists approximately 7,500 clones, about 88% occurring once. Every patient experienced relapse after autologous stem cell transplantation, and brentuximab vedotin exposure varied. This specimen consisted of peripheral blood mononuclear cells (PBMCs), obtained at baseline. These receptors were collected from a human donor with classical Hodgkin lymphoma.

The rearrangement links TRBV4-3 to TRBJ2-5; D gene uncertain. The CDR3 runs to 13 residues. Germline CDR1 and CDR2: LGHNA and YSLEER. Trimming pared 1 base from V and 3 bases from J, leaving 6 bases between. The CDR3 spells CASSQGRKETQYF. CDR3 nucleotides: TGCGCCAGCAGCCAAGGACGAAAAGAGACCCAGTACTTC.

The chain combines TRBV4-3 with TRBJ1-5; no firm D call. Trimming shortened V by 2 bases and J by 0 bases, and 8 bases separated the two germline ends. Germline values: CDR1 LGHNA, CDR2 YSLEER. The CDR3 spans 15 residues. The CDR3 bases are TGCGCCAGCAGCCAACAGCCTTATAGCAATCAGCCCCAGCATTTT. This translates into CASSQQPYSNQPQHF.

This sequence joins TRBV7-3 and TRBJ1-4, with D perhaps matching TRBD1 (5 bases). Germline values: CDR1 SGHTA, CDR2 FQGTGA. Trimming pared 5 bases from V and 8 bases from J, leaving 12 bases between. The CDR3 is 13 residues long. The CDR3 region has the DNA TGTGCCAGCAGCCCGGGGACGGTAGAAAAACTGTTTTTT. Protein: CASSPGTVEKLFF.

The CDR3 reads CASGPGGQGSDTQYF. DNA of the CDR3: TGTGCTAGTGGCCCGGGGGGACAGGGGTCAGATACGCAGTATTTT. The chain links TRBV12-5 to TRBJ2-3, with 10 bases that match TRBD1. The V gene's germline CDR1 is LGHNT and CDR2 FRNRAP. J was trimmed by 4 bases and V by 6 bases; bases with no gene match: 7. The CDR3 spans 15 residues.

The chain couples TRBV7-3 to TRBJ2-6; 10 nucleotides agree with TRBD1. The trim removed 5 bases at V and 2 bases at J, leaving 0 bases unmatched. The CDR3 runs to 15 residues. CDR1 and CDR2 (germline): SGHTA, FQGTGA. The chain's CDR3 is CASSGTGAGANVLTF. The CDR3, as DNA: TGTGCCAGCAGCGGGACAGGGGCTGGGGCCAACGTCCTGACTTTC. The variable domain in full, with the rest retrieved from reference TRBV7-3 and TRBJ2-6, is GAGVSQTPSNKVTEKGKYVELRCDPISGHTALYWYRQSLGQGPEFLIYFQGTGAADDSGLPNDRFFAVRPEGSVSTLKIQRTERGDSAVYLCASSGTGAGANVLTFGAGSRLTVL.

The V gene is TRBV7-2, the J gene TRBJ2-3; 10 bases map to TRBD2. CDR1 and CDR2 (germline): SGHTA, FQGNSA. This CDR3 region has 15 residues. Trimming cost V 5 bases and J 2 bases; bases outside gene matches: 4. This chain's CDR3 is CASSPGLAATDTQYF. The CDR3 DNA sequence: TGTGCCAGCAGCCCCGGACTAGCGGCCACAGATACGCAGTATTTT.

The rearrangement uses TRBV10-1 and TRBJ2-7, with 11 nucleotides matching TRBD2. The V gene end was trimmed by 6 bases and the J gene end by 3 bases; junction bases not matched to a gene: 16. The CDR3 runs 18 residues. Germline V gives CDR1 WNHNN, CDR2 SYGVQD (reference sequence). CDR3 nucleotide sequence: TGCGCCAGCAGGGGGGGGACGGTTCCGGGACTAGCGGTCTACGAGCAGTACTTC. Protein sequence: CASRGGTVPGLAVYEQYF.

The CDR3 loop is CASSHGGGRAHEQYF. CDR3 nucleotides: TGTGCCAGCAGCCACGGGGGCGGAAGGGCCCACGAGCAGTACTTC. The V call is TRBV5-4, the J call TRBJ2-7; D tentatively reads TRBD1 or TRBD2 (6 bases each). The CDR3 is 15 amino acids. Germline CDR1 reads SGHNT; CDR2 reads YYREEE (reference sequence). Trimming cost V 4 bases and J 5 bases, with 19 bases left between them.

This rearrangement joins TRBV19 to TRBJ2-2; D is ambiguous. V shed 10 bases and J shed 6 bases, with 27 bases lying between them. CDR1 LNHDA and CDR2 SQIVND come from the germline V gene (reference sequence). This CDR3 spans 17 amino acids. The CDR3 DNA sequence: TGTGCCACCTCATCCCCCGCCGCGGTCAAACGAGCCGGGGAGCTGTTTTTT. Translation gives CATSSPAAVKRAGELFF.

This rearrangement joins TRBV6-5 to TRBJ1-2; D not resolved. Germline V gene sequence: CDR1 MNHEY, CDR2 SVGAGI. This CDR3 comprises 13 residues. The ends were cut back, 4 bases at V and 8 bases at J, with 14 bases in the middle. The CDR3 reads CASSSWPVWGYTF. The CDR3 DNA follows: TGTGCCAGCAGTTCCTGGCCGGTATGGGGCTACACCTTC.

The chain employs TRBV4-3 and TRBJ2-1; 7 nucleotides line up with TRBD2. The germline V gene encodes CDR1 LGHNA and CDR2 YSLEER. The J segment lost 7 bases and the V segment lost 2 bases, leaving 8 bases of the junction unmatched. The CDR3 contains 15 residues. CDR3 loop: CASSQKIAGVNEQFF. The CDR3, as DNA: TGCGCCAGCAGCCAAAAAATTGCGGGAGTAAATGAGCAGTTCTTC.

Concerning this clone: At one boundary the junction diverges from the germline segment, which might be a read error. V and J are TRBV29-1 and TRBJ2-7, with TRBD2 matching over 7 bases. The CDR3 is made up of 16 amino acids. The germline V gene has CDR1 SQVTM and CDR2 ANQGSEA. CDR3 in amino acids: CSRGVDLMARSYGQYF. In nucleotides, the CDR3 is TGCAGCCGGGGGGTAGATTTAATGGCGCGCTCCTACGGGCAGTACTTC.

This clone showed up just once. The genes are TRBV6-5 and TRBJ2-5, with D possibly being TRBD2 (6 bases). The V end was cut by 6 bases, the J end by 4 bases, with 18 bases between. Germline V gene lookup returns CDR1 MNHEY and CDR2 SVGAGI. The CDR3 is 15 residues long. This chain's CDR3 is CASSPPGLGGETQYF. The CDR3 bases are TGTGCCAGCAGCCCCCCTGGCCTGGGAGGAGAGACCCAGTACTTC.

The chain recombines TRBV4-1 with TRBJ1-6; no clear D gene. This CDR3 has 11 amino acids. Germline CDR1 MGHRA, CDR2 YSYEKL. Trimming cost V 3 bases and J 8 bases, with 2 bases left between them. CDR3: CASSQDSPLHF. The DNA for the CDR3 is TGCGCCAGCAGCCAGGATTCACCCCTCCACTTT.

The rearrangement links TRBV29-1 to TRBJ2-5, with a tentative D call TRBD2 (7 bases). The germline V gene encodes CDR1 SQVTM and CDR2 ANQGSEA. The V end lost 4 bases, the J end lost 4 bases, and 13 bases lay between the germline ends. CDR3 length: 13 residues. CDR3 sequence (DNA): TGCAGCGTTGCCCGAGGGGGGGGAGAGACCCAGTACTTC. Protein product: CSVARGGGETQYF. The whole variable domain, remainder taken from reference TRBV29-1 and TRBJ2-5, is SAVISQKPSRDICQRGTSLTIQCQVDSQVTMMFWYRQQPGQSLTLIATANQGSEATYESGFVIDKFPISRPNLTFSTLTVSNMSPEDSSIYLCSVARGGGETQYFGPGTRLLVL.

V and J are TRBV6-6 and TRBJ2-7; D remains ambiguous. Deletions cut 0 bases from V and 2 bases from J, with 8 bases between. There are 14 residues in the CDR3. Germline V CDR1 and CDR2: MNHNY, SVGAGI (reference sequence). The DNA of the CDR3 is TGTGCCAGCAGTTACTCGCGGCATACCTACGAGCAGTACTTC. This translates into CASSYSRHTYEQYF.

V gene TRBV13 combines with J gene TRBJ2-3; D remains unclear. V lost 2 bases to trimming and J lost 3 bases, with 9 bases between them. The length of the CDR3 is 14 residues. Germline lookup yields CDR1 PRHDT and CDR2 FYEKMQ (reference sequence). CDR3 amino acids: CASSLIRRTDTQYF. The CDR3, as DNA: TGTGCCAGCAGCTTAATCCGTAGGACAGATACGCAGTATTTT.

This clone is categorized as medium-sized. The chain combines TRBV4-1 with TRBJ1-2; 7 bases are shared with TRBD1. J was trimmed by 0 bases and V by 1 base; bases with no gene match: 8. The CDR3 is 17 amino acids. Germline CDR1 and CDR2: MGHRA and YSYEKL. CDR3 amino acids: CASSQGPLGTANYGYTF. The CDR3 DNA sequence: TGCGCCAGCAGCCAAGGCCCATTGGGGACAGCTAACTATGGCTACACCTTC.

V usage is TRBV5-5 and J usage is TRBJ2-7; D is ambiguous. CDR3 length: 13 residues. CDR1 SGHKS and CDR2 YYEKEE come from the germline V gene (reference sequence). Trimming shortened V by 2 bases and J by 2 bases, and 8 bases separated the two germline ends. The DNA of the CDR3 is TGTGCCAGCAGCTTCGGCTCCACCTACGAGCAGTACTTC. Protein: CASSFGSTYEQYF.

Sample share makes this clone medium-sized. This sample includes further DNA sequences coding for the same CDR3. The V call is TRBV27, the J call TRBJ2-5; 9 nucleotides line up with TRBD1. The junction had 0 bases not matched to a gene; V was cut back by 2 bases and J by 5 bases. Germline CDR1 MNHEY, CDR2 SMNVEV (reference sequence). The CDR3 spans 13 residues. This chain's CDR3 is CASSLDRGETQYF. The CDR3 DNA follows: TGTGCCAGCAGTTTAGACAGGGGGGAGACCCAGTACTTC.

This rearrangement joins TRBV30 to TRBJ2-2; TRBD1 matches at 7 bases. CDR1 is GTSNPN, CDR2 SVGIG, per germline (reference sequence). This CDR3 is built from 15 residues. V was clipped by 2 bases and J by 1 base; unmatched bases: 4. CDR3 bases: TGTGCCTGGAGTCCGGGACAGATGAACACCGGGGAGCTGTTTTTT. As protein: CAWSPGQMNTGELFF.

The chain employs TRBV4-1 and TRBJ2-5; 8 nucleotides agree with TRBD2. There are 18 residues in the CDR3. The ends lost 3 bases at V and 3 bases at J; junction bases unmatched: 15. Germline CDR1 is MGHRA and CDR2 is YSYEKL. This CDR3 is CASSHYLIAGSTEETQYF. DNA for the CDR3: TGCGCCAGCAGCCACTACCTGATAGCGGGGAGTACAGAAGAGACCCAGTACTTC.

The chain combines TRBV19 with TRBJ1-5; possible D gene TRBD1, 5 bases. The germline gives CDR1 LNHDA, CDR2 SQIVND (reference sequence). V gave up 5 bases and J gave up 6 bases, with 14 bases separating them. The CDR3 sequence is 14 residues long. The CDR3 loop is CASSPGHEIQPQHF. The CDR3 bases are TGTGCCAGTAGTCCTGGACACGAGATTCAGCCCCAGCATTTT.

The chain links TRBV10-3 to TRBJ1-2; TRBD1 matches at 10 bases. V was clipped by 7 bases and J by 2 bases; unmatched bases: 4. The CDR3 totals 14 residues. CDR1 ENHRY and CDR2 SYGVKD come from the germline V gene. CDR3 amino acids: CAITPGQGNYGYTF. CDR3 nucleotides: TGTGCCATCACCCCGGGACAGGGGAACTATGGCTACACCTTC.

The chain is built from TRBV28 and TRBJ1-5; 9 bases are shared with TRBD1. The CDR3 is made up of 16 amino acids. J lost 6 bases, V lost 2 bases, and 8 bases had no gene match. CDR1 MDHEN and CDR2 SYDVKM come from the germline V gene. The CDR3 DNA follows: TGTGCCAGCAGTTTACCCGGGACAGGGAGGCCTCAGCCCCAGCATTTT. It specifies CASSLPGTGRPQPQHF.

The V gene is TRBV5-1, the J gene TRBJ2-1, with TRBD2 as a possible D gene (5 bases). Germline CDR1 is SGHRS and CDR2 is YFSETQ. Trimming pared 1 base from V and 0 bases from J, leaving 14 bases between. The CDR3 totals 17 residues. The CDR3 DNA is TGCGCCAGCAGCTTGCCCATGACTAAAAACTCCTACAATGAGCAGTTCTTC. This codes for CASSLPMTKNSYNEQFF.

This chain uses TRBV27 with TRBJ1-3; D call uncertain. The CDR3 is made up of 14 amino acids. Germline CDR1 MNHEY, CDR2 SMNVEV (reference sequence). The germline V and J ends were trimmed by 1 base and 4 bases, with 8 bases remaining between them. CDR3 residues: CASSLFGGGNTIYF. CDR3 DNA sequence: TGTGCCAGCAGTTTATTCGGAGGGGGAAACACCATATATTTT.

The chain links TRBV4-2 to TRBJ2-7; possibly TRBD2 for D (6 bases). The length of the CDR3 is 14 residues. Per germline, CDR1 LGHNA and CDR2 YNFKEQ. Between the trimmed V and J ends, which lost 0 bases and 7 bases, there was a span of 13 bases. The CDR3 protein is CASSQDLLGREQYF. The DNA of the CDR3 is TGTGCCAGCAGCCAAGATCTTTTAGGGAGGGAGCAGTACTTC.

The chain combines TRBV11-2 with TRBJ2-1, with TRBD2 identical over 9 bases. The CDR3 consists of 15 residues. Per the germline V gene, CDR1 is SGHAT and CDR2 is FQNNGV. With V trimmed by 8 bases and J by 6 bases, 11 bases remained unmatched. The CDR3 region has the DNA TGTGCCAGCTGTAGAGGCCTAGCGGGACTCAATGAGCAGTTCTTC. It specifies CASCRGLAGLNEQFF.